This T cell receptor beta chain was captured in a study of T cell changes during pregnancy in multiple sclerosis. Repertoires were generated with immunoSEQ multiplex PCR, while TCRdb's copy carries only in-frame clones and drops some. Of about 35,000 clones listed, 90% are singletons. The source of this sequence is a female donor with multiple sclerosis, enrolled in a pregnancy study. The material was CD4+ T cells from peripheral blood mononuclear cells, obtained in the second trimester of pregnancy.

CDR3 region: CASSFGLAGAETQYF. CDR3 nucleotide sequence: TGCGCCAGCAGCTTCGGACTAGCGGGAGCAGAGACCCAGTACTTC. The genes are TRBV5-1 and TRBJ2-5; 13 nucleotides agree with TRBD2. The CDR3 covers 15 residues. Germline assignment: CDR1 SGHRS and CDR2 YFSETQ. Trimming removed 2 bases from V and 4 bases from J; junction bases left unmatched: 2.